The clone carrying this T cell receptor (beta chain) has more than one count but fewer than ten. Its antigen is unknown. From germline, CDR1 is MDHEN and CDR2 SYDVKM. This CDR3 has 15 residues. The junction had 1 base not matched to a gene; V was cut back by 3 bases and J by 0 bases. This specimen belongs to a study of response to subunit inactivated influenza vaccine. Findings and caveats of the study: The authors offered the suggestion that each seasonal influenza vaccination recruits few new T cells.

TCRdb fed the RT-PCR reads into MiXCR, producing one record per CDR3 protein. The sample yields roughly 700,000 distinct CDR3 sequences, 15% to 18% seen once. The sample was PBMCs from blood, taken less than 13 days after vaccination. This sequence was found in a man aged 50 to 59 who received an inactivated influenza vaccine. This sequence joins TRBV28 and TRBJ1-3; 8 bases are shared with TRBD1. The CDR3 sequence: CASSLTGASGNTIYF. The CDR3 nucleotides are TGTGCCAGCAGTTTGACAGGGGCCTCTGGAAACACCATATATTTT.